This T cell receptor (beta chain) was observed in a study of CD8 T cells in ankylosing spondylitis. Study findings and constraints: Reactive arthritis synovial fluid and blood were previously reported to contain some motif variants. The clones that were linked to disease were reported to be significantly enriched in matched synovial fluid samples from ankylosing spondylitis patients. Seemingly characteristic of ankylosing spondylitis blood was a TCR beta motif consisting of eight highly homologous variants.

This clonotype showed up just a few times. The antigen remains undetermined. The germline V gene encodes CDR1 SQVTM and CDR2 ANQGSEA. V was clipped by 2 bases and J by 3 bases, with 9 bases between them. This CDR3 region has 13 residues. Quantitative 5'-RACE with molecular barcodes was used to make the TCR beta libraries. TCRdb passed the 5' RACE reads through MiXCR, listing each CDR3 protein once. Found here are some 840,000 distinct CDR3 sequences, 10% to 15% of them singletons; the top ten hold approximately 0.46%. This chain uses TRBV29-1 with TRBJ2-3; the D gene is possibly TRBD2 (5 bases). This clonotype was obtained from a male donor with ankylosing spondylitis. The sample consisted of blood, either unsorted or a sorted T cell fraction (not recorded which). The CDR3 coding sequence is TGCAGCGTTGAAACGGGAAAAACAGATACGCAGTATTTT. Encoded protein: CSVETGKTDTQYF.